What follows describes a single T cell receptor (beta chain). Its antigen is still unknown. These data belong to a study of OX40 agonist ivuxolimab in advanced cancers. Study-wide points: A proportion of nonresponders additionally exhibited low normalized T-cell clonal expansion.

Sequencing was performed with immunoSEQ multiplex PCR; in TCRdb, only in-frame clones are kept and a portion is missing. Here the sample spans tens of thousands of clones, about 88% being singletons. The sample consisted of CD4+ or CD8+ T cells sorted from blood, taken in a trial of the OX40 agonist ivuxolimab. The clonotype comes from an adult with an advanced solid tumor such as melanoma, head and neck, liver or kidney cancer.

CDR3 in amino acids: CASSSERHTEAFF. CDR3 DNA: TGTGCCAGCAGCTCCGAACGGCACACTGAAGCTTTCTTT. The rearrangement joins TRBV7-3 to TRBJ1-1; D is ambiguous. V was clipped by 4 bases and J by 3 bases, with 9 bases between them. The CDR3 has 13 amino acids. The germline gives CDR1 SGHTA, CDR2 FQGTGA. Looking up the rest from reference TRBV7-3 and TRBJ1-1 gives the full variable domain: GAGVSQTPSNKVTEKGKYVELRCDPISGHTALYWYRQSLGQGPEFLIYFQGTGAADDSGLPNDRFFAVRPEGSVSTLKIQRTERGDSAVYLCASSSERHTEAFFGQGTRLTVV.